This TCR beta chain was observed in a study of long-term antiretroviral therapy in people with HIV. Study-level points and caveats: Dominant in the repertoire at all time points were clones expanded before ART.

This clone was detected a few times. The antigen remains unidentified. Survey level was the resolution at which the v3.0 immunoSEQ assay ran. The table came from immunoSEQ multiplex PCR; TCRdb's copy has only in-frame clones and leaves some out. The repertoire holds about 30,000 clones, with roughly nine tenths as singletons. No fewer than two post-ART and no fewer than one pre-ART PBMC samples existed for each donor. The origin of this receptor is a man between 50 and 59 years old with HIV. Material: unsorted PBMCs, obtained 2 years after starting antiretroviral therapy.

CDR3 DNA sequence: TGCGCCAGCAGCATGGGACCTCGGGATGAGCAGTTCTTC. Amino acid sequence: CASSMGPRDEQFF. The chain carries TRBV4-1 and TRBJ2-1; the D gene could be TRBD1 or TRBD2 (5 bases each). There are 13 residues in the CDR3. The V and J ends lost 5 bases and 8 bases respectively, with 13 bases between them. Germline CDR1 MGHRA, CDR2 YSYEKL.